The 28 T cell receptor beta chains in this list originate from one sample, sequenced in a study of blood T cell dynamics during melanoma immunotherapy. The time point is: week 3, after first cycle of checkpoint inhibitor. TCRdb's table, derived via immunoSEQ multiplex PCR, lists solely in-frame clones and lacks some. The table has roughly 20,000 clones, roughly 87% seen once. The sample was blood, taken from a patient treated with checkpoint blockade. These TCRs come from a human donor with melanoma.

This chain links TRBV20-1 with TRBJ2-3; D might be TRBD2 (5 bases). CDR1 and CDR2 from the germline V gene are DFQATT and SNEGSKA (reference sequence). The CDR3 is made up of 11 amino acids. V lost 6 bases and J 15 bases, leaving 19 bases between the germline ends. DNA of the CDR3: TGCAGTGCCCCTGGGCGGGTAACCTCCTATTTT. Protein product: CSAPGRVTSYF.

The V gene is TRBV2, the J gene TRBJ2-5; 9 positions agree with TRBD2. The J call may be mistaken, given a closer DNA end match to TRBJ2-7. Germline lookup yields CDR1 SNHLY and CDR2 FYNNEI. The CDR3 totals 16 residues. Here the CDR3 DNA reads TGTGCCAGCAGCTCCTTACATAGCGGGAGTTCCTACGAGCAGTACTTC. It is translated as CASSSLHSGSSYEQYF.

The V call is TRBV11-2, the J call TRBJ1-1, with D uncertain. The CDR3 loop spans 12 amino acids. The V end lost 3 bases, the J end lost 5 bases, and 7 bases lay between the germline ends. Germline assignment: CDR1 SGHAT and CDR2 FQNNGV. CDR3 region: CASSLGITEAFF. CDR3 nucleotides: TGTGCCAGCAGCTTGGGGATAACTGAAGCTTTCTTT.

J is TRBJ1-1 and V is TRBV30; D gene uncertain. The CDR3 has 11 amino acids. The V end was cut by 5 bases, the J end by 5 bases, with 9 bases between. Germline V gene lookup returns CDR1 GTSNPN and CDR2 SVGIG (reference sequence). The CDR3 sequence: CAWVRLTEAFF. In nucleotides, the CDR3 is TGTGCCTGGGTAAGGTTGACTGAAGCTTTCTTT.

The CDR3, as DNA: TGTGCCAGCAGCCCATGGGACAGCCGGGACACTGAAGCTTTCTTT. Translated, it gives CASSPWDSRDTEAFF. The gene calls are TRBV11-2 and TRBJ1-1; 7 bases line up with TRBD1. CDR3 length equals 15 residues. Germline lookup yields CDR1 SGHAT and CDR2 FQNNGV. Unmatched junction bases numbered 9, after V lost 5 bases and J lost 3 bases.

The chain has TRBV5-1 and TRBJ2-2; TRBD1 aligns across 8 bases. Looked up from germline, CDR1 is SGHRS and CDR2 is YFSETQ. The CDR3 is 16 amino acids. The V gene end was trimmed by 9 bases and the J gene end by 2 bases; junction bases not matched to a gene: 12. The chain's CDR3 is CATRTGMTINTGELFF. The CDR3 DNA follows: TGCGCCACCCGGACAGGGATGACAATAAACACCGGGGAGCTGTTTTTT. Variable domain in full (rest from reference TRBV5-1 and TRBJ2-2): KAGVTQTPRYLIKTRGQQVTLSCSPISGHRSVSWYQQTPGQGLQFLFEYFSETQRNKGNFPGRFSGRQFSNSRSEMNVSTLELGDSALYLCATRTGMTINTGELFFGEGSRLTVL.

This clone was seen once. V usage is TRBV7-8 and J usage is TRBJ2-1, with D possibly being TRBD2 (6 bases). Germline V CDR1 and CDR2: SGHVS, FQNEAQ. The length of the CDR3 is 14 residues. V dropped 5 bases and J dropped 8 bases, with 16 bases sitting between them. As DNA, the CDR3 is TGTGCCAGCAGCCCGTTCCGGGAGACCGATGAGCAGTTCTTC. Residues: CASSPFRETDEQFF.

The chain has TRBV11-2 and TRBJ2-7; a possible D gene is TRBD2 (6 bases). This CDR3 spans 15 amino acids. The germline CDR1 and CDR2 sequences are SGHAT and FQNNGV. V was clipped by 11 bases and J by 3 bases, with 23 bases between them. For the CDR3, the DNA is TGTGCCTCCCAAGGTTTTGGAGGGAGAGTCTACGAGCAGTACTTC. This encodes CASQGFGGRVYEQYF.

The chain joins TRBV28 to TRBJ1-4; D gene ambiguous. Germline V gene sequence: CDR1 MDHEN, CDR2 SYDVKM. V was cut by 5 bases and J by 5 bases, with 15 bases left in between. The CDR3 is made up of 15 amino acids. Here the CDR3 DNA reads TGTGCCAGCAGTACCATGACAAAACTAAATGAAAAACTGTTTTTT. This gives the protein CASSTMTKLNEKLFF.

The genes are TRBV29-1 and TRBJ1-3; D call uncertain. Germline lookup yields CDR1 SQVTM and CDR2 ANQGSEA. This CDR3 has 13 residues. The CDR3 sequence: CSMTPEGGNTIYF. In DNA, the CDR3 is TGCAGTATGACCCCCGAGGGTGGAAACACCATATATTTT.

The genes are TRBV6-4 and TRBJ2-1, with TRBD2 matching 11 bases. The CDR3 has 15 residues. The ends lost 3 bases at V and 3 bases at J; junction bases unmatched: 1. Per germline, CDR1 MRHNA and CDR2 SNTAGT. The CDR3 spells CASSEGLADYNEQFF. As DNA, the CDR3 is TGTGCCAGCAGTGAGGGACTAGCGGACTACAATGAGCAGTTCTTC.

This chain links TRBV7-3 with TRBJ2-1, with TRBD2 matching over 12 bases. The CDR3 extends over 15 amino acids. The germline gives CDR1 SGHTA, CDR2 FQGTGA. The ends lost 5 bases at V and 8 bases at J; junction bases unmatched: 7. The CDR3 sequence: CASSPMPSGRDEQFF. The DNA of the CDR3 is TGTGCCAGCAGCCCCATGCCTAGCGGGAGGGATGAGCAGTTCTTC. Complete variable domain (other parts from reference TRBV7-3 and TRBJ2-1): GAGVSQTPSNKVTEKGKYVELRCDPISGHTALYWYRQSLGQGPEFLIYFQGTGAADDSGLPNDRFFAVRPEGSVSTLKIQRTERGDSAVYLCASSPMPSGRDEQFFGPGTRLTVL.

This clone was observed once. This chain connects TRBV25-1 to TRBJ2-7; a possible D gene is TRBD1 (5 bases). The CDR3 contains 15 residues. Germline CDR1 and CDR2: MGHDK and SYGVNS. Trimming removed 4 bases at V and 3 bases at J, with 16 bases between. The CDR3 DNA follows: TGTGCCAGCAGTGTCAGGGTGGGGCGGTTCTACGAGCAGTACTTC. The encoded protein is CASSVRVGRFYEQYF.

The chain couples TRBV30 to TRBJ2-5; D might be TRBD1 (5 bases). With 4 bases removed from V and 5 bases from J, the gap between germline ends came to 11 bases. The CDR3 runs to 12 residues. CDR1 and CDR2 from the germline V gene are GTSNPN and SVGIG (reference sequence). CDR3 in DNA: TGTGCCTGGACTGGGGCTTGGGAGACCCAGTACTTC. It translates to CAWTGAWETQYF.

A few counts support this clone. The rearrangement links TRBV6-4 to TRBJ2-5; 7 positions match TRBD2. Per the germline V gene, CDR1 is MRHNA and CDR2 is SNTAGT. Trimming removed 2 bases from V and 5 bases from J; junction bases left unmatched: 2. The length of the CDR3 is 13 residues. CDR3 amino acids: CASSDRGGETQYF. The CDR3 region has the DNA TGTGCCAGCAGTGACAGGGGAGGGGAGACCCAGTACTTC.

Here the CDR3 DNA reads TGTGCCAGCAGCTCCTGGGGGGATACGCAGTATTTT. Translated, it gives CASSSWGDTQYF. The rearrangement uses TRBV28 and TRBJ2-3, with D possibly being TRBD1 or TRBD2 (5 bases each). This CDR3 is 12 amino acids long. Trimming took 6 bases from V and 6 from J, leaving 10 bases between them. CDR1 and CDR2 from the germline V gene are MDHEN and SYDVKM.

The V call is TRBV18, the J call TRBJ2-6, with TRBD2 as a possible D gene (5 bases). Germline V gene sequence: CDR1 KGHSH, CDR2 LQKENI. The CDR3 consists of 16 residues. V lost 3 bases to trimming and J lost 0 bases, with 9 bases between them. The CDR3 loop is CASSPVRDSGANVLTF. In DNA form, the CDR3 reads TGTGCCAGCTCACCGGTTCGGGACTCTGGGGCCAACGTCCTGACTTTC. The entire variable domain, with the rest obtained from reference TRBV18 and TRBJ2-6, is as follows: NAGVMQNPRHLVRRRGQEARLRCSPMKGHSHVYWYRQLPEEGLKFMVYLQKENIIDESGMPKERFSAEFPKEGPSILRIQQVVRGDSAAYFCASSPVRDSGANVLTFGAGSRLTVL.

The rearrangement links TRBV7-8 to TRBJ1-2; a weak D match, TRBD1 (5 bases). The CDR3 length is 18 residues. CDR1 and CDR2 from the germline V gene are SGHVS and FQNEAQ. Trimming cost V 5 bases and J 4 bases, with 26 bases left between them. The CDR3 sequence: CASSEGGRRRRGGYGYTF. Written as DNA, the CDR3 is TGTGCCAGCAGCGAAGGAGGAAGGAGGAGGAGGGGTGGCTATGGCTACACCTTC.

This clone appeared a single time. In DNA form, the CDR3 reads TGTGCCAGCAGTTTTAAAGGGGTTGCCACAGATACGCAGTATTTT. Translation: CASSFKGVATDTQYF. This chain uses TRBV27 with TRBJ2-3, with D possibly TRBD1 on 5 matching bases. CDR1 and CDR2 (germline): MNHEY, SMNVEV (reference sequence). The CDR3 length is 15 residues. V was shortened by 3 bases and J by 2 bases, with 12 bases between the two germline ends.

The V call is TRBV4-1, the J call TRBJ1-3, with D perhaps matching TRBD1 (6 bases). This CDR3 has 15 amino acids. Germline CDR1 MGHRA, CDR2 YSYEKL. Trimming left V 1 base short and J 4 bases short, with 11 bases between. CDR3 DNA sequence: TGCGCCAGCAGCCAAGGTGTAGGGGGAGGAAACACCATATATTTT. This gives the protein CASSQGVGGGNTIYF.

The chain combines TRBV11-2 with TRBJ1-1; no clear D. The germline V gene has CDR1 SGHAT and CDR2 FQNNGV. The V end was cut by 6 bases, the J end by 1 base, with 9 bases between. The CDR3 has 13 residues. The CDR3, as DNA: TGTGCCAGCAGACAAACTGGGAACACTGAAGCTTTCTTT. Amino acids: CASRQTGNTEAFF.

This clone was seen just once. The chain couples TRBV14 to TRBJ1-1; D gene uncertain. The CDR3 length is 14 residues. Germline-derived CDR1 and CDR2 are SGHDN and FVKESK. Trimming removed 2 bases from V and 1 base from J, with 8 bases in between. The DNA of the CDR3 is TGTGCCAGCAGCCAAACGCGTTGGAACACTGAAGCTTTCTTT. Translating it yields CASSQTRWNTEAFF. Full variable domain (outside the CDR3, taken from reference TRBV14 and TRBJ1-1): EAGVTQFPSHSVIEKGQTVTLRCDPISGHDNLYWYRRVMGKEIKFLLHFVKESKQDESGMPNNRFLAERTGGTYSTLKVQPAELEDSGVYFCASSQTRWNTEAFFGQGTRLTVV.

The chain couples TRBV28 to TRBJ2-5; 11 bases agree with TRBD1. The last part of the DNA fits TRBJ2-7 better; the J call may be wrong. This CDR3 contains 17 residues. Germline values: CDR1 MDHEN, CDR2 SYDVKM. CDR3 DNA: TGTGCCAGCAGTGATCTATACGGGACAGGGGGCTCCTACGAGCAGTACTTC. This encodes CASSDLYGTGGSYEQYF.

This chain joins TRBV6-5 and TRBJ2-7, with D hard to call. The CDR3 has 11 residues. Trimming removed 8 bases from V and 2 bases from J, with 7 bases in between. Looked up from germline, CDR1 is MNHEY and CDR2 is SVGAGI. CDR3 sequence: CASGKAYEQYF. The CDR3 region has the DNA TGTGCCAGCGGGAAAGCCTACGAGCAGTACTTC.

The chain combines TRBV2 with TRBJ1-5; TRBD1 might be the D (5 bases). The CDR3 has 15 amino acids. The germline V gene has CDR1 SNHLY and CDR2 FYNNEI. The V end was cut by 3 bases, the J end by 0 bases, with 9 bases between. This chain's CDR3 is CASSDRADSNQPQHF. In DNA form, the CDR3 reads TGTGCCAGCAGTGACAGGGCCGATAGCAATCAGCCCCAGCATTTT.

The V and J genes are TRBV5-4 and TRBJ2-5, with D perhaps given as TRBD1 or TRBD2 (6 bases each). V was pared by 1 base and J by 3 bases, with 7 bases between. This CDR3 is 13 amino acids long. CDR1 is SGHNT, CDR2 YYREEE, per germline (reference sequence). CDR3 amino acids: CASSLRGEETQYF. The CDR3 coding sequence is TGTGCCAGCAGCTTGAGGGGGGAAGAGACCCAGTACTTC.

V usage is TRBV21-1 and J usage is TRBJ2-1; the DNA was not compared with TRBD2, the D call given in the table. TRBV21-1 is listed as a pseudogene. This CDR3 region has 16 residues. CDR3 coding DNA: TGTGCCAGCATCTCTAAGCGGAGAGAAGTAAACCTTGAGCAGTTCTTC. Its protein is CASISKRREVNLEQFF.

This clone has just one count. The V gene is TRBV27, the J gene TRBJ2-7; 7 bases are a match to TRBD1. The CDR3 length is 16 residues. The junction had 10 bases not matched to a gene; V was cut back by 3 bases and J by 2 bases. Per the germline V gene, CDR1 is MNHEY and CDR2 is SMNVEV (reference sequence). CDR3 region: CASSFRTGYTPYEQYF. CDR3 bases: TGTGCCAGCAGTTTTCGGACAGGCTATACCCCCTACGAGCAGTACTTC.